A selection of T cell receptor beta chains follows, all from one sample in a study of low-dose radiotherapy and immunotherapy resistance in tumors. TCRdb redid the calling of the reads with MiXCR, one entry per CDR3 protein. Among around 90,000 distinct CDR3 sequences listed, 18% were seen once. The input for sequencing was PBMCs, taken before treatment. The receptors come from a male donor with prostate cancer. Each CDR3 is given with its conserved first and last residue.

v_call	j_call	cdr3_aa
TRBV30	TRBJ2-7	CAWGDSSYEQYF
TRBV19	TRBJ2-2	CASSMADAGELFF
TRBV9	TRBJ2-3	CASSARGTSTDTQYF
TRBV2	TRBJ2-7	CASSETSGGLRLSYEQYF
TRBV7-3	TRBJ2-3	CASSSNAGTSTDTQYF
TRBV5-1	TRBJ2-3	CASSLEGKSTDTQYF
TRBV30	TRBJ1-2	CAWSQGAPISYTF
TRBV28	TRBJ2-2	CARLGLAGMNTGELFF
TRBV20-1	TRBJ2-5	CSARDEGRGRETQYF
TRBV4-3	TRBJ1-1	CASSQADPRRERLAGTEAFF
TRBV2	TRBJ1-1	CASRPDRLNTEAFF
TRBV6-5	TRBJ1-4	CASSYSFRATNEKLFF
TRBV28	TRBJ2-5	CASSLGGGETQYF
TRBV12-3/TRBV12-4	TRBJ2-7	CASSLRRLAGSYEQYF
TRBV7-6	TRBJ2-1	CASSLALRGGGYNEQFF
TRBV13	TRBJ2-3	CASSSGLSTDTQYF
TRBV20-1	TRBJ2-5	CSPLRDQETQYF
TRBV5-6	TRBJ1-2	CASSLGQGLDGYTF
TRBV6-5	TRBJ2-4	CASSYSQGSRGIGIQYF
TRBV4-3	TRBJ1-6	CASSENIPYNSPLHF
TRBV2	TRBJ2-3	CASRYRDLFGTDTQYF
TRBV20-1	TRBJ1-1	CSALAWTVNTEAFF
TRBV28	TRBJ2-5	CASSFRGETQYF
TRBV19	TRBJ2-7	CASSRDPSSYEQYF
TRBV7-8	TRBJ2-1	CASSLAISKVEQFF
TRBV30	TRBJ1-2	CAWSVPAYGYTF
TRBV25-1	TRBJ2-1	CASSDLAGTYNEQFF
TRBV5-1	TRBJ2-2	CASRDGRANTGELFF
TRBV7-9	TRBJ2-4	CASSAAAGEGKNIQYF
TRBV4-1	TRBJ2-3	CASSQGDRFVDTQYF
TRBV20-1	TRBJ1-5	CSARDSGLDQPQHF
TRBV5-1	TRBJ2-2	CASSQGGVDGSGELFF